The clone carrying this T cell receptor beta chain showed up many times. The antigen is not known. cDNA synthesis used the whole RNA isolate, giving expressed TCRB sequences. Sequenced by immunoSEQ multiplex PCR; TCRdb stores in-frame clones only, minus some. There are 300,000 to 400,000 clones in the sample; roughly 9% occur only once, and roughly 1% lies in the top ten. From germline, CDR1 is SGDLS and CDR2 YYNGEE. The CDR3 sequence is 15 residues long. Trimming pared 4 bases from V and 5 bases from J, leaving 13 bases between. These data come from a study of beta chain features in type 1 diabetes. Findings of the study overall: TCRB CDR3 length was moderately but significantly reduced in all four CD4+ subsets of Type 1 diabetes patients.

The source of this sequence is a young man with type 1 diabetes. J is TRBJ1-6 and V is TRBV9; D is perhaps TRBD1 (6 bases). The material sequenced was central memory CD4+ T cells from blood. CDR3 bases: TGTGCCAGCAGCCCTGAGACAGGAGATAATTCACCCCTCCACTTT. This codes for CASSPETGDNSPLHF.